This is a list of T cell receptor beta chains from one sample in a study of regulatory T cells in long-lasting Graves disease. TCRdb recomputed calls from the multiplex PCR reads with MiXCR, one row per CDR3 protein. The table lists more than 300,000 distinct CDR3 sequences, around 15% of them singletons. The specimen was peripheral blood mononuclear cells (PBMCs), collected at new diagnosis, from a patient treated with antithyroid drugs. The receptors derive from a female donor with Graves disease. Both conserved end residues are part of each CDR3. The D gene is left open where the match is weak. The size field is filled for only some rows; it gives once, few, many or a size class.

CDR3 DNA,CDR3 protein,J gene,clone size,V gene,D gene
TGCAGTGTCTTCCTCACCCACAAGGACGAGCAGTACTTC,CSVFLTHKDEQYF,TRBJ2-7,-,TRBV20-1,-
TGTGCCAGCAGACGCGTCGAGGACAATGAGCAGTTCTTC,CASRRVEDNEQFF,TRBJ2-1,-,TRBV27,-
TGCAGTGCTGACGTGGGGGGCTCCTACAATGAGCAGTTCTTC,CSADVGGSYNEQFF,TRBJ2-1,many,TRBV20-1,-
TGTGCCAGCAGCTTTGGACGGATCTATAATTCACCCCTCCACTTT,CASSFGRIYNSPLHF,TRBJ1-6,-,TRBV7-9,-
TGTGCCTGGAGTGTTTCGAGATACGAGCAGTACTTC,CAWSVSRYEQYF,TRBJ2-7,-,TRBV30,-
TGCGCCAGCAGCCAAGTTGGTCAGGAGCAAAAAAAACTGTTTTTT,CASSQVGQEQKKLFF,TRBJ1-4,few,TRBV4-1,-
TGTGCCAGCACCCGCCGAGGGTCCAGGGAGCTGTTTTTT,CASTRRGSRELFF,TRBJ2-2,-,TRBV27,-
TGTGCCAGCAGCATCGCGTCAGGCCTGGCCTACGAGCAGTACTTC,CASSIASGLAYEQYF,TRBJ2-7,many,TRBV5-4,-
TGTGCCAGCAGCCAAGAACTACGGGCGAAAGAGCAGTACTTC,CASSQELRAKEQYF,TRBJ2-7,many,TRBV3-1,-
TGTGCCAGCAGCCTTAATCTTGGGGATACGCAGTATTTT,CASSLNLGDTQYF,TRBJ2-3,many,TRBV12-3/TRBV12-4,-
TGTGCCAGCAGGCCTACCTGGGCCTCTGGAAACACCATATATTTT,CASRPTWASGNTIYF,TRBJ1-3,many,TRBV12-3/TRBV12-4,-
TGTGCCAGCAGCTTAGGTATATCACCCCTCCACTTT,CASSLGISPLHF,TRBJ1-6,-,TRBV7-9,-
TGTGCCAGCAGCGTAGGGGTTTTCACTGAAGCTTTCTTT,CASSVGVFTEAFF,TRBJ1-1,few,TRBV9,-
TGTGCCAGTAGTTCCCGAGGGGGGCGAAGTAGAACTGAAGCTTTCTTT,CASSSRGGRSRTEAFF,TRBJ1-1,few,TRBV19,-
TGTGCCAGCAGCGTATTGGCCACGGCAGATACGCAGTATTTT,CASSVLATADTQYF,TRBJ2-3,many,TRBV9,-
TGCGCCAGCAGCACGGGACTAGCGGGCTACAATGAGCAGTTCTTC,CASSTGLAGYNEQFF,TRBJ2-1,many,TRBV5-1,TRBD2
TGTGCCAGTAGTATAGTGGGGACAGGCATGAACACTGAAGCTTTCTTT,CASSIVGTGMNTEAFF,TRBJ1-1,-,TRBV19,TRBD1
TGCAGCGTTGCAAAACGGGACTACCAAGAGACCCAGTACTTC,CSVAKRDYQETQYF,TRBJ2-5,-,TRBV29-1,-
TGTGCCAGCAAGGGGACAGGGGGCTACGAGCAGTACTTC,CASKGTGGYEQYF,TRBJ2-7,many,TRBV6-1,TRBD1
TGTGCCAGCAGTTGGGGGGGCGAGAATTCACCCCTCCACTTT,CASSWGGENSPLHF,TRBJ1-6,-,TRBV12-3/TRBV12-4,-
TGTGCCAGTAAGGGGTTGACTAGCGGGGACAATGAGCAGTTCTTC,CASKGLTSGDNEQFF,TRBJ2-1,few,TRBV19,TRBD2
TGTGCCTGGAGTGCCCGACTCGGGACAGCCAAGCCCGACGAGCAGTACTTC,CAWSARLGTAKPDEQYF,TRBJ2-7,-,TRBV30,TRBD1
TGTGTCAGCCGCCGGACAGGGGGTACCTACAATGAGCAGTTCTTC,CVSRRTGGTYNEQFF,TRBJ2-1,-,TRBV3-1,TRBD1
TGTGCCAGCAGTGGACCTCATGGAGATGAAAAACTGTTTTTT,CASSGPHGDEKLFF,TRBJ1-4,many,TRBV6-1,-
TGTGCCAGCAGCGGGGGACAGGGGTCCCCTAATCAGCCCCAGCATTTT,CASSGGQGSPNQPQHF,TRBJ1-5,few,TRBV5-5,TRBD1
TGCAGTGCTTCTACTAGCGGGAGGAGTACCTACAATGAGCAGTTCTTC,CSASTSGRSTYNEQFF,TRBJ2-1,-,TRBV20-1,TRBD2
TGTGCCACCCTGGTCCGGGAGACAGATACGCAGTATTTT,CATLVRETDTQYF,TRBJ2-3,-,TRBV6-1,-
TGTGCCAGCAGTCCCGGGGACAAACCGTACTTC,CASSPGDKPYF,TRBJ2-3,many,TRBV12-3/TRBV12-4,-
TGTGCCAGCAGCCGACTAGCGGGATTCTCTGGGGCCAACGTCCTGACTTTC,CASSRLAGFSGANVLTF,TRBJ2-6,-,TRBV5-6,TRBD2
TGTGCCAGCAGCTTAAAGTCGGGGCCCTACGAGCAGTACTTC,CASSLKSGPYEQYF,TRBJ2-7,many,TRBV7-3,-
TGCGCCAGCAGCTTGGAAGACAGCACGAACACTGAAGCTTTCTTT,CASSLEDSTNTEAFF,TRBJ1-1,many,TRBV5-1,-
TGTGCCAGCAGTCCTGCAGGGGGCGCCTATGGCTACACCTTC,CASSPAGGAYGYTF,TRBJ1-2,-,TRBV27,TRBD1
TGTGCTAGTGGCCCTACAGGGGGCCGGGACTATGGCTACACCTTC,CASGPTGGRDYGYTF,TRBJ1-2,-,TRBV12-5,TRBD1
TGTGCCAGCAGCTTAGACGGGGGCCCAGGGTTCACCGGGGAGCTGTTTTTT,CASSLDGGPGFTGELFF,TRBJ2-2,-,TRBV7-9,-
TGTGCCAGCAGCCATGGATGGGGCGGCGATGAGCAGTTCTTC,CASSHGWGGDEQFF,TRBJ2-1,many,TRBV14,-
TGTGCCAGCAGTTTACTAGGCGACTCCTACAATGAGCAGTTCTTC,CASSLLGDSYNEQFF,TRBJ2-1,many,TRBV27,-
TGTGCCAGCAGTGAATTTGTAGCGGGAGCCGATTCAACGCAGTATTTT,CASSEFVAGADSTQYF,TRBJ2-3,once,TRBV2,TRBD2
TGCGCCAGACCGGGACAGAACTCCTACAATGAGCAGTTCTTC,CARPGQNSYNEQFF,TRBJ2-1,many,TRBV5-1,TRBD1
TGCAGTGCTAGACCATTCAACACCGGGGAGCTGTTTTTT,CSARPFNTGELFF,TRBJ2-2,many,TRBV20-1,-
TGTGCCAGCAGCCCCGCCAGCCAACGGAGGACCCTGGAGGGCACTGAAGCTTTCTTT,CASSPASQRRTLEGTEAFF,TRBJ1-1,few,TRBV7-3,-
TGTGCCAGCAGTCCCCACAGGGGCACTAGCACAGATACGCAGTATTTT,CASSPHRGTSTDTQYF,TRBJ2-3,-,TRBV27,TRBD1
TGTGCCAGCAACCAGGGTCAAGAGACCCAGTACTTC,CASNQGQETQYF,TRBJ2-5,many,TRBV2,-
TGCAGCGTTGAAGATTGGACATTGAACACTGAAGCTTTCTTT,CSVEDWTLNTEAFF,TRBJ1-1,many,TRBV29-1,-
TGTGCCAGCAGTTTAAACAGGGGTGCACCCCTCCACTTT,CASSLNRGAPLHF,TRBJ1-6,few,TRBV27,TRBD1
TGTGCCAGCAGCCTAGACAGGCCAGATACGCAGTATTTT,CASSLDRPDTQYF,TRBJ2-3,many,TRBV7-2,-
TGCGCCAGCAGCTTGACGGAGGCGCAAGAGACCCAGTACTTC,CASSLTEAQETQYF,TRBJ2-5,-,TRBV5-1,-
TGTGCCAGCAGCCAACGAATTGGGGCCCGGGAAAACATTCAGTACTTC,CASSQRIGARENIQYF,TRBJ2-4,many,TRBV3-1,-
TGCAGTGCCAGCGGGACAGGTAAAGGCAATCAGCCCCAGCATTTT,CSASGTGKGNQPQHF,TRBJ1-5,many,TRBV20-1,TRBD1
TGTGCCAGCAGCTGGGGGGTACGGACAAGTGATCAGCCCCAGCATTTT,CASSWGVRTSDQPQHF,TRBJ1-5,-,TRBV5-5,-
TGTGCCAGCAGCGTAGGGGGTGACGAAAAACTGTTTTTT,CASSVGGDEKLFF,TRBJ1-4,-,TRBV9,-